This T cell receptor (beta chain) emerged from a study of response to subunit inactivated influenza vaccine. General study points: The authors offered the suggestion that each seasonal influenza vaccination recruits few new T cells.

One entry per CDR3 protein, called by TCRdb with MiXCR from the RT-PCR reads. This table has 590,000 or so distinct CDR3 sequences, 11% to 15% appearing once. This clonotype has ten or more counts. What it binds is unknown. This TCR was sampled from a man aged 45-65 years who received an inactivated influenza vaccine. The sample here was PBMCs from blood, taken roughly 15 days before vaccination.

CDR3 coding DNA: TGTGCCAGCAGCTCCCCTCTGGTTAGTCGGCAGTACTTC. Translation: CASSSPLVSRQYF. The V and J genes are TRBV7-2 and TRBJ2-7; no clear D. This CDR3 spans 13 amino acids. The V end was cut by 4 bases, the J end by 9 bases, with 16 bases between. Germline V gene lookup returns CDR1 SGHTA and CDR2 FQGNSA.